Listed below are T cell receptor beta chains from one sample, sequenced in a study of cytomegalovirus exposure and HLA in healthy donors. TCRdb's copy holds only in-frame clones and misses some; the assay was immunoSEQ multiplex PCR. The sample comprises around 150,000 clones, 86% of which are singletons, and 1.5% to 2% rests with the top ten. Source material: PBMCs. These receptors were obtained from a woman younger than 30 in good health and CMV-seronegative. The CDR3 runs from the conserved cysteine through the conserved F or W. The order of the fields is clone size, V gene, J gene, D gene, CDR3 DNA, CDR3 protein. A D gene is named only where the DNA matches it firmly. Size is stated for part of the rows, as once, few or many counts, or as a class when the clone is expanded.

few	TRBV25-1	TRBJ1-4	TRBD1	TGTGCCAGCAGTGACCCGACAGGGACTTATGAAAAACTGTTTTTT	CASSDPTGTYEKLFF
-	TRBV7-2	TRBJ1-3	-	TGTGCCAGCAGCTTGTGGGGGCAGAGTGGAAACACCATATATTTT	CASSLWGQSGNTIYF
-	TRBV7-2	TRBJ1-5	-	TGTGCCAGCAGCTTAGCCAGGGATCAGCCCCAGCATTTT	CASSLARDQPQHF
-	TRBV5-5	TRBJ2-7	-	TGTGCCAGCAGCTTAGGGGTTCCCTACGAGCAGTACTTC	CASSLGVPYEQYF
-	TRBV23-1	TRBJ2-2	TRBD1	TGCGCCAGCAGTCAATCGTCCTTCGGGACAGATAACACCGGGGAGCTGTTTTTT	CASSQSSFGTDNTGELFF
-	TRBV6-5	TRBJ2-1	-	TGTGCCAGCCGACCTAGGGGGAATGAGCAGTTCTTC	CASRPRGNEQFF
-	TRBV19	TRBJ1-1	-	TGTGCCAGTAGTATAGGGCACAGATCTCCGGCGATGAACACTGAAGCTTTCTTT	CASSIGHRSPAMNTEAFF
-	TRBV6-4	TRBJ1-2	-	TGTGCCAGCAGTCAGGGGTATGGCTACACCTTC	CASSQGYGYTF
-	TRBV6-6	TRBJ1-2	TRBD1	TGTGCCAGCAGTTACCGAGGCAGGGGGACCTATGGCTACACCTTC	CASSYRGRGTYGYTF
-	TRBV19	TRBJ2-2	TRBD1	TGTGCCAGTAGTCAGACAGGGGAGAACGGGGAGCTGTTTTTT	CASSQTGENGELFF
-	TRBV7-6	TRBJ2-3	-	TGTGCCAGCAGCTTAGCTCCGAGCACAGATACGCAGTATTTT	CASSLAPSTDTQYF
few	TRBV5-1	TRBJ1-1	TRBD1	TGCGCCAGCACGGAGCAGGGGGCGCTTACTGAAGCTTTCTTT	CASTEQGALTEAFF
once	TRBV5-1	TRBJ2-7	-	TGCGCCAGCAGCTTTGACAGCGGGTCCTACGAGCAGTACTTC	CASSFDSGSYEQYF
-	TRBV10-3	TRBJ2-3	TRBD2	TGTGCCATCGCCTTGACTAGCGGGGGAAGCACAGATACGCAGTATTTT	CAIALTSGGSTDTQYF
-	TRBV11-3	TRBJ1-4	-	TGTGCCAGCAGCCTTAATCCGGGGGAAAAACTGTTTTTT	CASSLNPGEKLFF
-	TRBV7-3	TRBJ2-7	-	TGTGCCAGCAGCCCCGGGAGCGGTCGCTACGAGCAGTACTTC	CASSPGSGRYEQYF
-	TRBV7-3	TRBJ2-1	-	TGTGCCAGCGGAGGGGCTTTGGGTGCCTACAATGAGCAGTTCTTC	CASGGALGAYNEQFF
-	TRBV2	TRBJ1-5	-	TGTGCCAGCAGTGGTGAGAACAATCAGCCCCAGCATTTT	CASSGENNQPQHF
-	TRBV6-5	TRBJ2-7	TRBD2	TGTGCCAGCAGTTATCCGGGCACTAGCGGTACCTACGAGCAGTACTTC	CASSYPGTSGTYEQYF
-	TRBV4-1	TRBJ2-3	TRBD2	TGCGCCAGCAGCCAAGCACGACTAGCGGGGGGGCCTGGAGATACGCAGTATTTT	CASSQARLAGGPGDTQYF
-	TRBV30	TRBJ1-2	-	TGTGCCTGGAGTGGGAGGGAGGATGGCTACACCTTC	CAWSGREDGYTF
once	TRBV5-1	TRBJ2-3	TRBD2	TGCGCCAGCAGCTTGGTAGTCCTAGCGGGACTCACAGATACGCAGTATTTT	CASSLVVLAGLTDTQYF
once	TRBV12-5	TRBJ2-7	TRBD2	TGTGCTAGTGGTTTGGTACCTCGCGGGAGTAGATACGAGCAGTACTTC	CASGLVPRGSRYEQYF
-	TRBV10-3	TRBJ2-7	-	TGTGCCATGGGGGGTGGTGGACGGACCTACGAGCAGTACTTC	CAMGGGGRTYEQYF
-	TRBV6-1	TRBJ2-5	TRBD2	TGTGCCAGCACCTGGACTAGAAAAGAGACCCAGTACTTC	CASTWTRKETQYF
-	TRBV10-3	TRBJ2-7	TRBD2	TGTGCCATCAGTACACGTCTTAGCGGGAGGTTACTCTACGAGCAGTACTTC	CAISTRLSGRLLYEQYF
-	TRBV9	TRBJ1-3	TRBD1	TGTGCCAGCAGCGATCCTGGCGAGGGGGCAGAAAACACCATATATTTT	CASSDPGEGAENTIYF
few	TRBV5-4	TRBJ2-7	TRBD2	TGTGCCAGCAGCTGGAGACTAGCGGGAGACTACGAGCAGTACTTC	CASSWRLAGDYEQYF
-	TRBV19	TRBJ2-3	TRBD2	TGTGCCAGTAGGAAGGGACTAGCGGGTCTCCCAGATACGCAGTATTTT	CASRKGLAGLPDTQYF
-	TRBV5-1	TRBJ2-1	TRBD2	TGCGCCAGCAGCCTGATGGGCGGGAGCTCCTACAATGAGCAGTTCTTC	CASSLMGGSSYNEQFF
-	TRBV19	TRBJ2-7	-	TGTGCCACCGCCCGAGAGGGACACTTGTACGAGCAGTACTTC	CATAREGHLYEQYF
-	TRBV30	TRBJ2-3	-	TGTGCCTGGACCCGGGAAGCCCTTAGCACAGATACGCAGTATTTT	CAWTREALSTDTQYF
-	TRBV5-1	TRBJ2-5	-	TGCGCCAGCAGCTTGGGCGAACTAATTATAGGAGAGACCCAGTACTTC	CASSLGELIIGETQYF
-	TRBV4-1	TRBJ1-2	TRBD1	TGCGCCAGCAGCCGGGGACAGGGGGCGCCTGGCTACACCTTC	CASSRGQGAPGYTF
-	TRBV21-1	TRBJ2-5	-	TGTGGCCAAAGGGGATCGGGAGAAGCACAAGAGACCCAGTACTTC	CGQRGSGEAQETQYF
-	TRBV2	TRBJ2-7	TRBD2	TGTGCCATTCAACCACTAGCGACATACGAGCAGTACTTC	CAIQPLATYEQYF